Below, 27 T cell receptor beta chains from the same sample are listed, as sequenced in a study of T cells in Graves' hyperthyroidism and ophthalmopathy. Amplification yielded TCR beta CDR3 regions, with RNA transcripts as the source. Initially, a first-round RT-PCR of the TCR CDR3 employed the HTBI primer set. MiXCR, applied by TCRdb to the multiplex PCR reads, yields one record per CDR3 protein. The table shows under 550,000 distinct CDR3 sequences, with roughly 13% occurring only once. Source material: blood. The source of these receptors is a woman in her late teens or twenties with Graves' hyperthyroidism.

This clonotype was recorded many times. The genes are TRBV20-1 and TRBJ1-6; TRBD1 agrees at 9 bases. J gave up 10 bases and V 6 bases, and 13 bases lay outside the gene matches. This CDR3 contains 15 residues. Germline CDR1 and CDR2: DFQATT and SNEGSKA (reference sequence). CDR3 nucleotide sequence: TGCAGTGCCCCAACGAGGGGACAGGGACAGTCACCCCTCCACTTT. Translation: CSAPTRGQGQSPLHF.

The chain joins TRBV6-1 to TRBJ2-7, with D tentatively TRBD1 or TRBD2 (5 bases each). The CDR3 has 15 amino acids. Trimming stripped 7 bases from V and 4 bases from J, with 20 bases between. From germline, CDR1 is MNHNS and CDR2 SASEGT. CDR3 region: CASTMDGASFYEQYF. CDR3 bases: TGTGCCAGCACCATGGACGGGGCCAGCTTTTACGAGCAGTACTTC.

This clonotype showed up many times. The CDR3 loop is CASSPGVGFIMNTEAFF. As DNA, the CDR3 is TGTGCCAGCAGCCCGGGGGTCGGTTTCATAATGAACACTGAAGCTTTCTTT. V and J are TRBV11-2 and TRBJ1-1; weak D call: TRBD1 (5 bases). V lost 5 bases to trimming and J lost 0 bases, with 19 bases between them. Germline V CDR1 and CDR2: SGHAT, FQNNGV. The CDR3 has 17 amino acids. Full variable domain (outside the CDR3, taken from reference TRBV11-2 and TRBJ1-1): EAGVAQSPRYKIIEKRQSVAFWCNPISGHATLYWYQQILGQGPKLLIQFQNNGVVDDSQLPKDRFSAERLKGVDSTLKIQPAKLEDSAVYLCASSPGVGFIMNTEAFFGQGTRLTVV.

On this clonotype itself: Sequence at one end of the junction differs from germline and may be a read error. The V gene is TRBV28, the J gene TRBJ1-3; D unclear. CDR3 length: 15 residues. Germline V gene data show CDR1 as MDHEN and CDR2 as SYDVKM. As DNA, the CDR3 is TGTGCCAACAGTTTCCCGGCGCCCTCTGGAAACACCATATATTTT. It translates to CANSFPAPSGNTIYF.

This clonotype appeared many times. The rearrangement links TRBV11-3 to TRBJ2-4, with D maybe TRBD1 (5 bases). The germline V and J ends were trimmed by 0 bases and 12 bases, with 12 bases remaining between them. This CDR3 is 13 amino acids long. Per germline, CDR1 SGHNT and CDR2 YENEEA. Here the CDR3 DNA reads TGTGCCAGCAGCTTAGATAGTTCGACAGCTCAGTACTTC. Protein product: CASSLDSSTAQYF.

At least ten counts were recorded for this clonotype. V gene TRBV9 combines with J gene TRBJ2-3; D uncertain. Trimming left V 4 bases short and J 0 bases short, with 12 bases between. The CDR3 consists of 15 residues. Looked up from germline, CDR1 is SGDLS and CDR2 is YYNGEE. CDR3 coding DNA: TGTGCCAGCAGCTTATCCGGAACTAGCACAGATACGCAGTATTTT. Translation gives CASSLSGTSTDTQYF.

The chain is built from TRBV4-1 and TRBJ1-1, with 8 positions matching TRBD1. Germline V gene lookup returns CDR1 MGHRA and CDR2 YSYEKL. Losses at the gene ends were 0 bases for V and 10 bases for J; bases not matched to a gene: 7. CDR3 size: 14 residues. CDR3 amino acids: CASSQDRGLLSAFF. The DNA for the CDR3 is TGCGCCAGCAGCCAAGACAGGGGGCTATTGTCAGCTTTCTTT.

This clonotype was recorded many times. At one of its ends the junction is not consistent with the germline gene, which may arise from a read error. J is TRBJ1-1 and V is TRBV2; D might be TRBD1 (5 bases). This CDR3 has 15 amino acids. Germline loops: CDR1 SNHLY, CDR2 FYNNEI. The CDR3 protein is CVSSEAVRDGTEAFF. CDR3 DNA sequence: TGTGTCAGCAGTGAAGCGGTTAGGGACGGCACTGAAGCTTTCTTT. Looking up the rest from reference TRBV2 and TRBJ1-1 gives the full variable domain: EPEVTQTPSHQVTQMGQEVILRCVPISNHLYFYWYRQILGQKVEFLVSFYNNEISEKSEIFDDQFSVERPDGSNFTLKIRSTKLEDSAMYFCVSSEAVRDGTEAFFGQGTRLTVV.

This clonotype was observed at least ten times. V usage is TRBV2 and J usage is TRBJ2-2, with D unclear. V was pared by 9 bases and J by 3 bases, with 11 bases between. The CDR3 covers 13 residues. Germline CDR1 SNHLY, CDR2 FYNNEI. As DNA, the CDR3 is TGTGCCAGTAGATTCGGACACACCGGGGAGCTGTTTTTT. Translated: CASRFGHTGELFF.

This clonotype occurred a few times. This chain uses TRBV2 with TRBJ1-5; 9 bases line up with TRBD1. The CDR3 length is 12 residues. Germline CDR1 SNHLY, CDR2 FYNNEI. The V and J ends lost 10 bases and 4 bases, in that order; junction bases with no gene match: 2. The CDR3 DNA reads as TGTGCCAAGGGACAGGGAAATCAGCCCCAGCATTTT. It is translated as CAKGQGNQPQHF.

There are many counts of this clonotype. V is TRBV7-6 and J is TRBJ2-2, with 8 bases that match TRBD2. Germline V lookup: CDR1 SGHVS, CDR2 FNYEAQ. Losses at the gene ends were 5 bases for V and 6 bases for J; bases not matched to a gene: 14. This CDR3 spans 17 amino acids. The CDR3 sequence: CASSPGLAAISSGELFF. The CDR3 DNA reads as TGTGCCAGCAGCCCTGGACTAGCAGCCATTTCTTCCGGGGAGCTGTTTTTT.

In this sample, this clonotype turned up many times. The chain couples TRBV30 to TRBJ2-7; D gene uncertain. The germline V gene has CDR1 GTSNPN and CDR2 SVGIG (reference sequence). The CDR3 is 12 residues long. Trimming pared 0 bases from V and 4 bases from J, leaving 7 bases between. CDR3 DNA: TGTGCCTGGAGTGTCACGCAGTACGAGCAGTACTTC. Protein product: CAWSVTQYEQYF.

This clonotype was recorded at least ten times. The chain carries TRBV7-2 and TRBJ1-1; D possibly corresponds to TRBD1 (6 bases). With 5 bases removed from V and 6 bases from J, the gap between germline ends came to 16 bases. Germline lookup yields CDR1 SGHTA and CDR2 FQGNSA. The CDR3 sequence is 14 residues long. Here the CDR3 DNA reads TGTGCCAGCAGCCCGGACAGCCGGGTGGCTGAAGCTTTCTTT. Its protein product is CASSPDSRVAEAFF.

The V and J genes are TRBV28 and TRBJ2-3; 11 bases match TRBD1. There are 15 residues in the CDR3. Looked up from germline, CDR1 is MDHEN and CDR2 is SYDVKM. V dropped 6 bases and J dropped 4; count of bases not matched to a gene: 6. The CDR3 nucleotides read TGTGCCAGCAGCGGACAGGGGGCCGTAGCAGATACGCAGTATTTT. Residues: CASSGQGAVADTQYF.

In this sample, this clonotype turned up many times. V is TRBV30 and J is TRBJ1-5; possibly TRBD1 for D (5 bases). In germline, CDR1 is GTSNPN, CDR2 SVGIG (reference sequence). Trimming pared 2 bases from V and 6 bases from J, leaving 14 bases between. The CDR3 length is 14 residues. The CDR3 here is CAWSSGTGVQPQHF. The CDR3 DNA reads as TGTGCCTGGAGTTCCGGGACGGGAGTTCAGCCCCAGCATTTT.

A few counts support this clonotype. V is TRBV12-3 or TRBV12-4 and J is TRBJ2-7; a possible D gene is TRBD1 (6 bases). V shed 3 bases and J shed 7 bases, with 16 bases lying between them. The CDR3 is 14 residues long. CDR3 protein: CASSFRPGADEQYF. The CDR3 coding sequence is TGTGCCAGCAGTTTTCGCCCAGGGGCGGATGAGCAGTACTTC.

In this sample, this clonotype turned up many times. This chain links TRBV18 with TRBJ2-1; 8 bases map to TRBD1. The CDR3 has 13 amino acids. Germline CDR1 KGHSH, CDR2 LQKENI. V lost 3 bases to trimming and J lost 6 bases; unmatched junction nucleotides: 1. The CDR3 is CASSPDRVNEQFF. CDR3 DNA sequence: TGTGCCAGCTCACCGGACAGGGTCAATGAGCAGTTCTTC.

Written as DNA, the CDR3 is TGTGCCAGCAGAAGACACCTCGACACAGATACGCAGTATTTT. Translated, it gives CASRRHLDTDTQYF. This chain uses TRBV2 with TRBJ2-3; D not resolved. This CDR3 has 14 amino acids. Trimming shortened V by 6 bases and J by 2 bases, and 12 bases separated the two germline ends. CDR1 and CDR2 (germline): SNHLY, FYNNEI.

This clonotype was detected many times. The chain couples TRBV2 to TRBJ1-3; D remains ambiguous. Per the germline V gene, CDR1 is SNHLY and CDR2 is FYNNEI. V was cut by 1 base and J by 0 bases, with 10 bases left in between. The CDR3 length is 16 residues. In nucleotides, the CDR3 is TGTGCCAGCAGTGAAGGGCGGACGATCTCTGGAAACACCATATATTTT. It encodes CASSEGRTISGNTIYF.

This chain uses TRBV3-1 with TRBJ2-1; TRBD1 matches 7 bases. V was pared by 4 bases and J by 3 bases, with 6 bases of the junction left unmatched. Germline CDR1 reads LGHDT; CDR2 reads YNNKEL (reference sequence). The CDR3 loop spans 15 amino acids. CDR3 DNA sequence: TGTGCCAGCAGCCTGGGGACAGCCCTCTACAATGAGCAGTTCTTC. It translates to CASSLGTALYNEQFF.

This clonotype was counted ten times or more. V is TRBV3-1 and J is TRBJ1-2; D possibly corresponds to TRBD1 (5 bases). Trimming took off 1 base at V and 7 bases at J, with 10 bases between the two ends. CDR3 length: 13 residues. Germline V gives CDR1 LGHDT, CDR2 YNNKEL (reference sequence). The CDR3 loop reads CASSQVSGGGYTF. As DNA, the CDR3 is TGTGCCAGCAGCCAAGTGTCCGGGGGTGGCTACACCTTC.

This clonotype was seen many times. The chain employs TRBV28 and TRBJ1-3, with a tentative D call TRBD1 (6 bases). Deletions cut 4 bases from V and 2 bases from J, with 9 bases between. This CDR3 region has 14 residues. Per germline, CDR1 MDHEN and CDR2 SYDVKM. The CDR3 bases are TGTGCCAGCAGTTCAGGGGCCCCTGGAAACACCATATATTTT. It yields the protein CASSSGAPGNTIYF.

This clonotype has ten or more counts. CDR3 protein: CASRGANYGYTF. As DNA, the CDR3 is TGTGCCAGCAGAGGGGCGAACTATGGCTACACCTTC. The chain couples TRBV11-2 to TRBJ1-2, with a possible D match to TRBD1 (5 bases). The germline V gene encodes CDR1 SGHAT and CDR2 FQNNGV. Trimming removed 6 bases from V and 2 bases from J, with 7 bases in between. CDR3 length: 12 amino acids.

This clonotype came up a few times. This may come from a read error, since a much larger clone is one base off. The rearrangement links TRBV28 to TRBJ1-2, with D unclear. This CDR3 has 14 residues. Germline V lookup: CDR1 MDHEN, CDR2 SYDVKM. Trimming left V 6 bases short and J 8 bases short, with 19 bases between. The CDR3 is CASSPSHRGPGYTF. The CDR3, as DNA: TGTGCCAGCAGCCCTTCTCACCGTGGGCCAGGCTACACCTTC.

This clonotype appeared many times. The DNA of the CDR3 is TGTGCCAGCAGCTTTATGAGCAATGAGCAGTTCTTC. Translating it yields CASSFMSNEQFF. The chain carries TRBV11-3 and TRBJ2-1; D unclear. This CDR3 is built from 12 residues. Germline CDR1 reads SGHNT; CDR2 reads YENEEA. Trimming removed 3 bases from V and 6 bases from J, with 6 bases in between.

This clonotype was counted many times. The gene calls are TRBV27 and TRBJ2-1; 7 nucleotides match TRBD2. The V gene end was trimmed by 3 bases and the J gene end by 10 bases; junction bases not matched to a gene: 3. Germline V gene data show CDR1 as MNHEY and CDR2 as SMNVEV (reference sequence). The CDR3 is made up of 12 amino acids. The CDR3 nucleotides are TGTGCCAGCAGTTTTGGGAGGGGCGAGCAGTTCTTC. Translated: CASSFGRGEQFF.

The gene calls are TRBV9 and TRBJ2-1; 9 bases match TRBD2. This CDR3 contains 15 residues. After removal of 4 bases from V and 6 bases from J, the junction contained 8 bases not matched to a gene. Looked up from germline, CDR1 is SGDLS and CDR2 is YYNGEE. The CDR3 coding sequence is TGTGCCAGCAGCAATATAGGACTAGCGAGCAATGAGCAGTTCTTC. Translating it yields CASSNIGLASNEQFF.